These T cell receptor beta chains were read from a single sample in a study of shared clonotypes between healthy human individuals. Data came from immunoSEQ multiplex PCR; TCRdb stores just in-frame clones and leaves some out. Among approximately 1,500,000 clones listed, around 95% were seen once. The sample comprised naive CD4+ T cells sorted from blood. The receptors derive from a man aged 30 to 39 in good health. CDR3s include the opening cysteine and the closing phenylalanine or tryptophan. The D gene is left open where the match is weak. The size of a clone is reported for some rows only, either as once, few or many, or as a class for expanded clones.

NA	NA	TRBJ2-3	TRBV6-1	TGTGCCAGCAGAGGAGAGAGGTTTAGCACAGATACGCAGTATTTT	CASRGERFSTDTQYF
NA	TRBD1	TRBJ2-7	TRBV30	TGTGCCTGGATAGGGGCGGGACAGGGGGCGCGGGAGCAGTACTTC	CAWIGAGQGAREQYF
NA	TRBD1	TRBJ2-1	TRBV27	TGTGCCAGCAGTTTGCGGACAGGGACAAACAAGCAGTTCTTC	CASSLRTGTNKQFF
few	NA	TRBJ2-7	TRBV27	TGTGCCAGCAGTTTCAATGTAGGGCCCTACGAGCAGTACTTC	CASSFNVGPYEQYF
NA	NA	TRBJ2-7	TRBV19	TGTGCCAGTAGTATAGGCGATTTCTACGAGCAGTACTTC	CASSIGDFYEQYF
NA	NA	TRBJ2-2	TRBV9	TGTGCCAGCAGCGTAGTAGGGGCCGGGGAGCTGTTTTTT	CASSVVGAGELFF
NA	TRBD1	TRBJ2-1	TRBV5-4	TGTGCCAGCAGCTTGAGTACCGGGACAGGGTTTTTCTTC	CASSLSTGTGFFF
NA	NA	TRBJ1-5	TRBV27	TGTGCCAGCAGAAGGACAGTTAATCAGCCCCAGCATTTT	CASRRTVNQPQHF
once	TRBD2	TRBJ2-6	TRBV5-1	TGCGCCAGCAGCGCGGGACTAGCGGGAGCTGGGGCCAACGTCCTGACTTTC	CASSAGLAGAGANVLTF
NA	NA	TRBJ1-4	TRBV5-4	TGTGCCAGCAGCCAGACAGCCAGTAATGAAAAACTGTTTTTT	CASSQTASNEKLFF
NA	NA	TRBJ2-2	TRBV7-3	TGTGCCAGCAGCCCGCGACAGAGAGCGAACACCGGGGAGCTGTTTTTT	CASSPRQRANTGELFF
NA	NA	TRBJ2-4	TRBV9	TGTGCCAGCAGCGTAGGGACAGAAAACATTCAGTACTTC	CASSVGTENIQYF
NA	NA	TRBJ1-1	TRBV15	TGTGCCACCAGTCCCATGGGGTACACTGAAGCTTTCTTT	CATSPMGYTEAFF
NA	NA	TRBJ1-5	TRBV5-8	TGTGCCAGCAGCTTGGTTTTCGGACAGCCCCAGCATTTT	CASSLVFGQPQHF
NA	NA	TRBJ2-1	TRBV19	TGTGCCAGTAGTACCCGGCTCAATGAGCAGTTCTTC	CASSTRLNEQFF
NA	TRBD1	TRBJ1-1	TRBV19	TGTGCCAGTAAGCCAGGGGGGAACACTGAAGCTTTCTTT	CASKPGGNTEAFF
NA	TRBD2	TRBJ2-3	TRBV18	TGTGCCAGCTCACCACTGGTTCGGTCGGCGGGAGTGGGGCCAGATACGCAGTATTTT	CASSPLVRSAGVGPDTQYF
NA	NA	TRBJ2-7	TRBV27	TGTGCCAGCAGTTTATATCCCACAGGGTCCTACGAGCAGTACTTC	CASSLYPTGSYEQYF
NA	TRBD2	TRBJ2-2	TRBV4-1	TGCGCCAGCAGCCTCACCCGGGAGGGGGCGAACACCGGGGAGCTGTTTTTT	CASSLTREGANTGELFF
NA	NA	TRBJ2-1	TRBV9	TGTGCCAGCAGCGTTAGCCCCTTTCGCGCCGATAGGCAGTTCTTC	CASSVSPFRADRQFF
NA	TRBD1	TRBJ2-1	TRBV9	TGTGCCAGCAGCGTACAGGGGGCCTACAATGAGCAGTTCTTC	CASSVQGAYNEQFF
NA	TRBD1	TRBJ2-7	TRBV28	TGTGCCAGCAGTTCGACAGGGGCGCGCGAGCAGTACTTC	CASSSTGAREQYF
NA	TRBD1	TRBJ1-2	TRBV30	TGTGCCTGGATTAGACAGGGTGACGGCTACACCTTC	CAWIRQGDGYTF
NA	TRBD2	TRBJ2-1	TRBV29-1	TGCAGCGTTTTGGGGCTAGCGGACTACAATGAGCAGTTCTTC	CSVLGLADYNEQFF